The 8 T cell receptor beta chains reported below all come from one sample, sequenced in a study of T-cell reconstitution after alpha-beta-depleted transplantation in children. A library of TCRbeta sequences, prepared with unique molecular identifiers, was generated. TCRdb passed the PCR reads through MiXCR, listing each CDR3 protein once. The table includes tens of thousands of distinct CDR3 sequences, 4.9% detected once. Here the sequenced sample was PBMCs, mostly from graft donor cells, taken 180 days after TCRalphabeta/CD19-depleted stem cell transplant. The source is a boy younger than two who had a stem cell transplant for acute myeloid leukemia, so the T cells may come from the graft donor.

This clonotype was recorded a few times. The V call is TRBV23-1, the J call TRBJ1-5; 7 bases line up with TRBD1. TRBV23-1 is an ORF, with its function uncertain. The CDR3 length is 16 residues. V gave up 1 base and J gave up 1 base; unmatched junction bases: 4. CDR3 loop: CASSQLKTGSNQPQHF. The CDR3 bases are TGCGCCAGCAGTCAATTGAAGACAGGGAGCAATCAGCCCCAGCATTTT.

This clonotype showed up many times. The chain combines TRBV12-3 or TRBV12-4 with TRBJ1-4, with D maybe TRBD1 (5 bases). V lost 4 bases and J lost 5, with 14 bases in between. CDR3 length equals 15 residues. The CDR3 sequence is CASSSLGEGNEKLFF. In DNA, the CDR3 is TGTGCCAGCAGTTCCCTAGGGGAGGGGAATGAAAAACTGTTTTTT.

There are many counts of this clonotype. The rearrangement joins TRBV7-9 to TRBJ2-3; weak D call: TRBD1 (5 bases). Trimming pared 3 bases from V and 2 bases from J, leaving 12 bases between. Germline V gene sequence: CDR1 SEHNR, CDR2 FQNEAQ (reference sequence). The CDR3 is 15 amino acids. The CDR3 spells CASSFTGGSTDTQYF. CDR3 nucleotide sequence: TGTGCCAGCAGCTTTACAGGCGGTTCCACAGATACGCAGTATTTT.

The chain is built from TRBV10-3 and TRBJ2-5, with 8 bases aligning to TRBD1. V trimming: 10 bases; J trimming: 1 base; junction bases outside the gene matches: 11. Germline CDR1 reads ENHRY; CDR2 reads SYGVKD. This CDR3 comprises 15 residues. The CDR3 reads CATSSGTGGQETQYF. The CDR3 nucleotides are TGTGCCACTAGCTCCGGGACAGGTGGCCAAGAGACCCAGTACTTC.

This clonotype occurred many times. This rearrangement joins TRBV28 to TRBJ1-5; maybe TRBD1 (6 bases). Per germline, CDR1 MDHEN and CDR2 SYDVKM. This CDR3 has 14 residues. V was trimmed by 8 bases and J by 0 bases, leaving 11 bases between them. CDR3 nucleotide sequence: TGTGCCAGCGCAGGGGACTATAGCAATCAGCCCCAGCATTTT. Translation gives CASAGDYSNQPQHF.

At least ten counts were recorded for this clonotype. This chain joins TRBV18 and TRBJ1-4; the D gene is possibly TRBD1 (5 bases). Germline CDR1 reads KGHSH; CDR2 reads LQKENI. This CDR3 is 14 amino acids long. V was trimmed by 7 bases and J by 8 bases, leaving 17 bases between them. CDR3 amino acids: CASLRGAQGEKLFF. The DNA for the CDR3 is TGTGCCAGCTTGAGGGGAGCCCAGGGAGAAAAACTGTTTTTT.

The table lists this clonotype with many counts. CDR3 amino acids: CASTKDRLQPQHF. The CDR3, as DNA: TGTGCCAGCACCAAGGACAGGCTCCAGCCCCAGCATTTT. V and J are TRBV7-9 and TRBJ1-5; 7 bases are shared with TRBD1. With 7 bases clipped from V and 7 bases from J, the junction kept 7 bases outside the gene matches. Germline CDR1 reads SEHNR; CDR2 reads FQNEAQ (reference sequence). This CDR3 is built from 13 residues.

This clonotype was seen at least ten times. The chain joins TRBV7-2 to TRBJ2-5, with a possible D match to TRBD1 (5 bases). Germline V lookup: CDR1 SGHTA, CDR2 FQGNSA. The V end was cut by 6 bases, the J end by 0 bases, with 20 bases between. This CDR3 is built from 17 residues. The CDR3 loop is CASSFSGIWLDQETQYF. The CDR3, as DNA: TGTGCCAGCAGTTTCTCAGGGATTTGGCTGGACCAAGAGACCCAGTACTTC. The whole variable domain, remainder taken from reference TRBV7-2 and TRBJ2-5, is GAGVSQSPSNKVTEKGKDVELRCDPISGHTALYWYRQSLGQGLEFLIYFQGNSAPDKSGLPSDRFSAERTGGSVSTLTIQRTQQEDSAVYLCASSFSGIWLDQETQYFGPGTRLLVL.